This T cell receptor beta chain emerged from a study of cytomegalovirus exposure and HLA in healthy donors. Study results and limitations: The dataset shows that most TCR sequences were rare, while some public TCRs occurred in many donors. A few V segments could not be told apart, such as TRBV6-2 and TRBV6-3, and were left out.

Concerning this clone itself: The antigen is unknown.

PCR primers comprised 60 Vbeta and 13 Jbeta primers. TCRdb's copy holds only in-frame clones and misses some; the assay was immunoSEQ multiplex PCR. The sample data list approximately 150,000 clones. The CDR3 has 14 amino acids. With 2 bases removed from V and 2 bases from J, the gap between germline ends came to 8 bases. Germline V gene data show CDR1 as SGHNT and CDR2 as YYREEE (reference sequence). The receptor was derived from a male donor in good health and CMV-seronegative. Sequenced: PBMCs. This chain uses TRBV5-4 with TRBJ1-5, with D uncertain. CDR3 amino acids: CASSFFGGNQPQHF. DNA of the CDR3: TGTGCCAGCAGCTTTTTCGGGGGCAATCAGCCCCAGCATTTT.